The 26 T cell receptor beta chains in this list originate from one sample, sequenced in a study of a mutant IDH1 vaccine in newly diagnosed glioma. The time point: week 23, last vaccination. Every single dose of the vaccine, 300 ug of mutant IDH1 20-mer peptide, came with topical imiquimod. Produced via immunoSEQ multiplex PCR; TCRdb's table is partial and in-frame only. Of just over 80,000 clones listed, 85% are singletons. The antigens for these receptors are not known. Source: PBMCs, taken from a glioma patient whose treatment included an IDH1 peptide vaccine. These receptors were taken from a man aged 25 to 45 with glioma. Some clones in this sample may be carry-over from other donors' samples.

This clone came up a few times. This chain links TRBV15 with TRBJ2-1; TRBD1 is a possible D gene (6 bases). The V end lost 5 bases, the J end lost 7 bases, and 18 bases lay between the germline ends. This CDR3 region has 15 residues. Germline V gene sequence: CDR1 LNHNV, CDR2 YYDKDF (reference sequence). The DNA of the CDR3 is TGTGCCACCAGCGACAGGAAGGGCCTCGCTAATGAGCAGTTCTTC. Its translation is CATSDRKGLANEQFF.

For the CDR3, the DNA is TGTGCCAGCAGCTTCGACAGGGGGCTCTCAGATACGCAGTATTTT. Protein product: CASSFDRGLSDTQYF. The chain joins TRBV7-2 to TRBJ2-3; 10 bases map to TRBD1. The germline V gene encodes CDR1 SGHTA and CDR2 FQGNSA. With V trimmed by 3 bases and J by 4 bases, 4 bases remained unmatched. There are 15 residues in the CDR3.

The V gene is TRBV10-3, the J gene TRBJ2-3; D assignment may be TRBD1 or TRBD2 (6 bases each). This CDR3 has 13 amino acids. The germline gives CDR1 ENHRY, CDR2 SYGVKD. The V end was cut by 6 bases, the J end by 4 bases, with 11 bases between. The CDR3 protein is CAIRGGRADTQYF. In nucleotides, the CDR3 is TGTGCCATCAGGGGGGGCCGTGCAGATACGCAGTATTTT.

The sample holds one count of this clone. The V and J genes are TRBV2 and TRBJ1-2; 8 nucleotides match TRBD1. CDR3 length equals 16 residues. The V gene end was trimmed by 6 bases and the J gene end by 4 bases; junction bases not matched to a gene: 13. The germline V gene has CDR1 SNHLY and CDR2 FYNNEI. This CDR3 reads CASSDGTGGTIYGYTF. Here the CDR3 DNA reads TGTGCCAGCAGCGATGGGACAGGTGGAACGATCTATGGCTACACCTTC.

The gene calls are TRBV12-2 and TRBJ1-2. TRBV12-2 is a pseudogene locus. CDR3 length equals 18 residues. The CDR3 bases are TGTGCAAGTCGCTTAACGGTAAATACAAACGGATTCCTCTATGGCTACACCTTC. Amino acids: CASRLTVNTNGFLYGYTF.

This chain joins TRBV7-9 and TRBJ2-3, with D tentatively TRBD2 (6 bases). The V end was cut by 7 bases, the J end by 2 bases, with 13 bases between. This CDR3 has 14 residues. Germline values: CDR1 SEHNR, CDR2 FQNEAQ (reference sequence). In DNA form, the CDR3 reads TGTGCCAGCACCTCATTAGCGGACACAGATACGCAGTATTTT. Residues: CASTSLADTDTQYF.

Only one count was recorded for this clone. The chain couples TRBV10-1 to TRBJ2-1; D not certain. Germline values: CDR1 WNHNN, CDR2 SYGVQD (reference sequence). The CDR3 loop spans 11 amino acids. V shed 3 bases and J shed 8 bases, with 5 bases lying between them. DNA for the CDR3: TGCGCCAGCAGTGATTTAGATGAGCAGTTCTTC. This codes for CASSDLDEQFF.

The rearrangement joins TRBV5-1 to TRBJ1-1; TRBD1 might be the D (6 bases). Trimming removed 0 bases at V and 4 bases at J, with 13 bases between. There are 15 residues in the CDR3. The germline CDR1 and CDR2 sequences are SGHRS and YFSETQ. CDR3 coding DNA: TGCGCCAGCAGCTTGGCACAGGGAGGTGCCACTGAAGCTTTCTTT. Amino acid sequence: CASSLAQGGATEAFF.

CDR3 nucleotide sequence: TGTGCCGGCGGACAGTTCTCTGGGGCCAACGTCCTGACTTTC. This codes for CAGGQFSGANVLTF. This chain uses TRBV6-1 with TRBJ2-6; the D gene is possibly TRBD1 (6 bases). Germline CDR1 and CDR2: MNHNS and SASEGT. Trimming took off 11 bases at V and 0 bases at J, with 11 bases between the two ends. The CDR3 consists of 14 residues.

This sequence joins TRBV6-5 and TRBJ1-2; D unclear. V lost 7 bases and J lost 8, with 17 bases in between. Germline V CDR1 and CDR2: MNHEY, SVGAGI. There are 13 residues in the CDR3. The DNA for the CDR3 is TGTGCCAGCATGGGGATTAGGCGAGTCGGCTACACCTTC. Protein sequence: CASMGIRRVGYTF.

Of note for this clone: At one end the junction does not follow the germline gene, possibly because of a read error. V gene TRBV28 combines with J gene TRBJ1-3; D is unresolved. Germline CDR1 is MDHEN and CDR2 is SYDVKM. The CDR3 has 13 residues. For the CDR3, the DNA is TGTGCCGGCAGCATGGGGTCGGGAAACACCATATATTTT. It encodes CAGSMGSGNTIYF.

This clone was found once. This sequence joins TRBV9 and TRBJ2-2, with a possible D match to TRBD1 (6 bases). CDR1 is SGDLS, CDR2 YYNGEE, per germline. V lost 1 base to trimming and J lost 7 bases, with 8 bases between them. CDR3 length: 13 residues. CDR3 sequence (DNA): TGTGCCAGCAGCGTAAGAGGGGGCGGGGAGCTGTTTTTT. This sequence encodes CASSVRGGGELFF.

CDR3 sequence reads: CASSLGQATGELFF. The CDR3 DNA sequence: TGTGCCAGCAGTTTAGGGCAGGCCACCGGGGAGCTGTTTTTT. The chain carries TRBV27 and TRBJ2-2; D remains ambiguous. V dropped 2 bases and J dropped 4 bases, with 8 bases sitting between them. CDR1 and CDR2 (germline): MNHEY, SMNVEV (reference sequence). This CDR3 is built from 14 residues.

This clone was seen only once. The chain combines TRBV27 with TRBJ2-7, with TRBD1 identical over 7 bases. This CDR3 is 14 amino acids long. Germline V gives CDR1 MNHEY, CDR2 SMNVEV (reference sequence). V lost 3 bases and J lost 2; bases outside the gene matches: 4. CDR3 protein: CASSFTGTAYEQYF. Here the CDR3 DNA reads TGTGCCAGCAGTTTTACCGGGACAGCCTACGAGCAGTACTTC.

The V and J genes are TRBV10-3 and TRBJ1-2; no definite D call. The germline V gene encodes CDR1 ENHRY and CDR2 SYGVKD. V lost 2 bases and J lost 4, with 17 bases in between. The CDR3 is 16 residues long. The CDR3 loop is CAISEPGKGTPYGYTF. CDR3 DNA sequence: TGTGCCATCAGTGAGCCTGGTAAGGGAACCCCCTATGGCTACACCTTC.

The gene calls are TRBV9 and TRBJ1-3, with D perhaps matching TRBD1 (5 bases). CDR1 is SGDLS, CDR2 YYNGEE, per germline. Trimming took 0 bases from V and 0 from J, leaving 7 bases between them. This CDR3 has 15 residues. The CDR3 DNA reads as TGTGCCAGCAGCGTAGGTGGGGGCTCTGGAAACACCATATATTTT. Its protein is CASSVGGGSGNTIYF.

The chain carries TRBV5-6 and TRBJ2-5; 7 bases are shared with TRBD2. Looked up from germline, CDR1 is SGHDT and CDR2 is YYEEEE. The CDR3 loop spans 15 amino acids. Unmatched junction bases numbered 4, after V lost 0 bases and J lost 2 bases. The CDR3 spells CASSLGEGMQETQYF. In DNA form, the CDR3 reads TGTGCCAGCAGCTTGGGGGAGGGGATGCAAGAGACCCAGTACTTC.

This chain connects TRBV5-3 to TRBJ2-5; D remains ambiguous. TRBV5-3 is noted as an ORF with a role that remains uncertain. CDR3 size: 13 residues. Trimming removed 0 bases from V and 5 bases from J, with 8 bases in between. The CDR3 here is CARSLEPVETQYF. CDR3 sequence (DNA): TGTGCCAGAAGCTTGGAACCAGTTGAGACCCAGTACTTC.

The genes are TRBV30 and TRBJ2-7, with D tentatively TRBD1 (8 bases). V was clipped by 7 bases and J by 2 bases, with 12 bases between them. Germline-derived CDR1 and CDR2 are GTSNPN and SVGIG (reference sequence). This CDR3 spans 12 amino acids. The CDR3 nucleotides are TGTGCCTACAGGGGGGGAGCCTACGAGCAGTACTTC. Its protein product is CAYRGGAYEQYF.

V and J are TRBV19 and TRBJ2-1; D possibly corresponds to TRBD2 (5 bases). The CDR3 is 16 residues long. Germline CDR1 reads LNHDA; CDR2 reads SQIVND (reference sequence). With 6 bases removed from V and 2 bases from J, the gap between germline ends came to 17 bases. The CDR3 here is CASRSRAAYPYNEQFF. The CDR3 coding sequence is TGTGCCAGTAGATCGAGGGCAGCCTATCCCTACAATGAGCAGTTCTTC.

CDR3 amino acids: CASSFSGIAEAFF. CDR3 coding DNA: TGTGCCAGCAGTTTTTCGGGTATCGCTGAAGCTTTCTTT. The chain couples TRBV27 to TRBJ1-1; D remains ambiguous. The CDR3 covers 13 residues. Germline V gives CDR1 MNHEY, CDR2 SMNVEV (reference sequence). V lost 3 bases and J lost 6, with 11 bases in between.

V and J are TRBV5-4 and TRBJ2-3; D is perhaps TRBD1 (5 bases). The CDR3 covers 13 residues. Trimming cost V 4 bases and J 6 bases, with 12 bases left between them. Germline assignment: CDR1 SGHNT and CDR2 YYREEE (reference sequence). CDR3 coding DNA: TGTGCCAGCAGCCCCCGATACAGGGATACGCAGTATTTT. Translation gives CASSPRYRDTQYF.

The rearrangement joins TRBV5-6 to TRBJ1-1; no clear D gene. Germline assignment: CDR1 SGHDT and CDR2 YYEEEE. This CDR3 has 13 amino acids. The germline V and J ends were trimmed by 1 base and 8 bases, with 12 bases remaining between them. The CDR3 sequence: CASSLNVREEAFF. The CDR3 DNA reads TGTGCCAGCAGCTTGAATGTTAGGGAGGAAGCTTTCTTT. Combining the CDR3 with reference TRBV5-6 and TRBJ1-1 gives the whole variable domain DAGVTQSPTHLIKTRGQQVTLRCSPKSGHDTVSWYQQALGQGPQFIFQYYEEEERQRGNFPDRFSGHQFPNYSSELNVNALLLGDSALYLCASSLNVREEAFFGQGTRLTVV.

V usage is TRBV30 and J usage is TRBJ2-7, with a weak D call TRBD1 (6 bases). CDR3 length equals 16 residues. In germline, CDR1 is GTSNPN, CDR2 SVGIG (reference sequence). Deletions cut 1 base from V and 0 bases from J, with 16 bases between. CDR3 sequence (DNA): TGTGCCTGGAGTGACAAACGTAGGGGGATCTCCTACGAGCAGTACTTC. It yields the protein CAWSDKRRGISYEQYF.

V and J are TRBV7-9 and TRBJ2-3; D ambiguous. CDR1 is SEHNR, CDR2 FQNEAQ, per germline (reference sequence). The CDR3 covers 14 residues. Trimming shortened V by 0 bases and J by 4 bases, and 8 bases separated the two germline ends. CDR3 nucleotides: TGTGCCAGCAGCTTAGCACACGAGGCAGATACGCAGTATTTT. Translation: CASSLAHEADTQYF.

This clone was seen a single time. DNA for the CDR3: TGTGCCAGCAGCTTGGGTGCGGGAGGCTCCTACGAGCAGTACTTC. This sequence encodes CASSLGAGGSYEQYF. This chain uses TRBV5-4 with TRBJ2-7, with TRBD2 matching 8 bases. Germline-derived CDR1 and CDR2 are SGHNT and YYREEE (reference sequence). With V trimmed by 0 bases and J by 0 bases, 2 bases remained unmatched. This CDR3 comprises 15 residues.